This TCR beta chain was sequenced during a study of metastatic and nonmetastatic thyroid tumors. TCRdb re-called the PCR reads via MiXCR. The table shows some 31,000 clones, with around a sixth occurring only once. At least ten counts were recorded for this clone. Until they underwent thyroid surgery, no patient had received any treatment. V lost 1 base and J lost 1; bases outside the gene matches: 5. The length of the CDR3 is 16 residues. Germline CDR1 is LGHDT and CDR2 is YNNKEL (reference sequence). The chain links TRBV3-1 to TRBJ2-3; 7 bases align to TRBD1. Sequenced: blood. The origin of this receptor is a female donor with papillary thyroid cancer or a benign thyroid nodule (not recorded which). Some clones in this sample may be carry-over from other donors' samples. CDR3 bases: TGTGCCAGCAGCCAAGTGAGAGGGGGCGGCACAGATACGCAGTATTTT. This sequence encodes CASSQVRGGGTDTQYF.